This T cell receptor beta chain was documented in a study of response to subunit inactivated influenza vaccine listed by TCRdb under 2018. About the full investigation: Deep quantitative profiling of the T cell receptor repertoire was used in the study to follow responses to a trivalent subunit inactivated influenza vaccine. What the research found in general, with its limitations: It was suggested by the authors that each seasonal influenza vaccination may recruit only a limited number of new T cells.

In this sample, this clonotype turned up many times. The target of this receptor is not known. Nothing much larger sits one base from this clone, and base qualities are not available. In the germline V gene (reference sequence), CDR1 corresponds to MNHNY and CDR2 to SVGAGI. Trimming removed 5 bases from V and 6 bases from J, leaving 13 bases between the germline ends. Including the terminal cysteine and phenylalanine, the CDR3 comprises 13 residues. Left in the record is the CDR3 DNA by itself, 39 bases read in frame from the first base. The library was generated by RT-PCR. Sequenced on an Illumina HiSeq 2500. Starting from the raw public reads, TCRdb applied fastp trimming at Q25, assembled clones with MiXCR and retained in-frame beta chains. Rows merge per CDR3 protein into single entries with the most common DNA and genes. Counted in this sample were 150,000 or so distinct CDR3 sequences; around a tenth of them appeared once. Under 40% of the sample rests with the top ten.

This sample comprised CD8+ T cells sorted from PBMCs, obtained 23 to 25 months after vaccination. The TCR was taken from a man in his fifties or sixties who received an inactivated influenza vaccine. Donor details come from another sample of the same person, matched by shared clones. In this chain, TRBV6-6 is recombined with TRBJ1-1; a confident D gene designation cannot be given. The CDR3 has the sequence CASSHNSLAEAFF. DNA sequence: TGTGCCAGCAGTCATAACAGTCTGGCTGAAGCTTTCTTT.